This TCR beta chain was recovered during a study of blood T cell repertoires in COVID-19. Original processing methods: Estimation of nucleated cell counts was performed using reference gene primer amplification. Measured with immunoSEQ multiplex PCR; TCRdb has only the in-frame clones, and not every one. V and J calls and clone size come straight from that table; D and trimming were deduced from the DNA. The table has around 700,000 clones, over 80% seen once. This clone was picked up a small number of times. The CDR3 has 11 residues. Germline V gene sequence: CDR1 PRHDT, CDR2 FYEKMQ (reference sequence). V was clipped by 0 bases and J by 9 bases, with 3 bases between them.

The genes are TRBV13 and TRBJ2-1, with D hard to call. The receptor was isolated from a woman younger than 35 with acute or convalescent COVID-19. Specimen: peripheral blood. The CDR3 here is CASSLGSEQFF. The CDR3, as DNA: TGTGCCAGCAGCTTAGGCAGTGAGCAGTTCTTC.